This T cell receptor (beta chain) stems from a study of blood T cell repertoires in COVID-19. Study-level background: Acute and convalescent COVID-19 samples came from the United States, Italy and Spain. The analysed material was cDNA or gDNA that came from T cells, B-cell-depleted T cells, or PBMCs.

The CDR3 sequence is 12 residues long. Germline lookup yields CDR1 KGHSH and CDR2 LQKENI. The V gene end was trimmed by 5 bases and the J gene end by 10 bases; junction bases not matched to a gene: 5. The method was immunoSEQ multiplex PCR; TCRdb's version includes in-frame clones alone and lacks a portion of them. The data contain some 290,000 clones, 85% to 90% of them seen just once; the ten biggest clones take up about an eighth. The TCR was taken from a young woman with COVID-19, enrolled during active disease. Sequencing input: peripheral blood. The rearrangement uses TRBV18 and TRBJ2-1, with 7 bases that match TRBD1. The CDR3 protein is CASSSRGREQFF. CDR3 DNA: TGTGCCAGCTCATCTAGGGGGCGGGAGCAGTTCTTC. The whole variable domain, filled in from reference TRBV18 and TRBJ2-1, reads NAGVMQNPRHLVRRRGQEARLRCSPMKGHSHVYWYRQLPEEGLKFMVYLQKENIIDESGMPKERFSAEFPKEGPSILRIQQVVRGDSAAYFCASSSRGREQFFGPGTRLTVL.